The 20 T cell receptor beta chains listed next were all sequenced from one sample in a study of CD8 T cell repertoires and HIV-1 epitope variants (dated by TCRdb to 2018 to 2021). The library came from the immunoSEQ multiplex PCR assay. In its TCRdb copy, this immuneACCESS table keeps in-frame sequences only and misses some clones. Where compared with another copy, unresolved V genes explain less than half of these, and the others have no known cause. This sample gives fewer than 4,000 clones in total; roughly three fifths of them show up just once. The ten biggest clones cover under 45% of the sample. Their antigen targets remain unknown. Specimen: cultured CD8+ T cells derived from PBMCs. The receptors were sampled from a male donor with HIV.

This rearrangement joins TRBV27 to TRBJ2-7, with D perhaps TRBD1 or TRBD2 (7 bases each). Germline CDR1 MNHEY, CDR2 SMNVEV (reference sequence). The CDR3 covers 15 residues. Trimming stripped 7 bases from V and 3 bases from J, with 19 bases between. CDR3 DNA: TGTGCCAGCACTCCTGGGGGGGACAGCAACTACGAGCAGTACTTC. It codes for CASTPGGDSNYEQYF.

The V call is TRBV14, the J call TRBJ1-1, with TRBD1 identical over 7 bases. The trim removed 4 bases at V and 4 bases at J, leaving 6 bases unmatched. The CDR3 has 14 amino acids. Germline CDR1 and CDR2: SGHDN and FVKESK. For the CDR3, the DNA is TGTGCCAGCAGCCTCTACAGGGGTCTCACTGAAGCTTTCTTT. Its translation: CASSLYRGLTEAFF.

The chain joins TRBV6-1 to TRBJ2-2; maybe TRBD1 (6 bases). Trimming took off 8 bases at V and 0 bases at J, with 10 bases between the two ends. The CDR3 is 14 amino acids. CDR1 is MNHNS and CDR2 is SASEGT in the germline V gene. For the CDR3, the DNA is TGTGCCAGCTTAGGACAGACGAACACCGGGGAGCTGTTTTTT. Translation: CASLGQTNTGELFF.

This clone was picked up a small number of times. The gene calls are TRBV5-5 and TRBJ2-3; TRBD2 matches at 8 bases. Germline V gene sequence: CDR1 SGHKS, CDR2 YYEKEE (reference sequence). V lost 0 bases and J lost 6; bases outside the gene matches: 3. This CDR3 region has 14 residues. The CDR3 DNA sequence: TGTGCCAGCAGCTTGGGACTAGCGCTGGATACGCAGTATTTT. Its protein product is CASSLGLALDTQYF.

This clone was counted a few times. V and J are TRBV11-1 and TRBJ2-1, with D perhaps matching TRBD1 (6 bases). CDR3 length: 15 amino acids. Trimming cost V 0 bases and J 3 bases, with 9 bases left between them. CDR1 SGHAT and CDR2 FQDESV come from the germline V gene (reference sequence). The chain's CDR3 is CASSLAGQSYNEQFF. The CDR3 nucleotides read TGTGCCAGCAGCTTAGCCGGACAGAGCTACAATGAGCAGTTCTTC. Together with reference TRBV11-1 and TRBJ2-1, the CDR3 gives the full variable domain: EAEVAQSPRYKITEKSQAVAFWCDPISGHATLYWYRQILGQGPELLVQFQDESVVDDSQLPKDRFSAERLKGVDSTLKIQPAELGDSAMYLCASSLAGQSYNEQFFGPGTRLTVL.

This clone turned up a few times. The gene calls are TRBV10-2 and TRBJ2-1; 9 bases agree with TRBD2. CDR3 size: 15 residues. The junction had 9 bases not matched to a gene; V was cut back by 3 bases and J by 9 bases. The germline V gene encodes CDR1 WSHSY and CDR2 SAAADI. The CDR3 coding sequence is TGCGCCAGCAGTGATTCGAGCGGGGGGCAAGGTGAGCAGTTCTTC. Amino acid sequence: CASSDSSGGQGEQFF.

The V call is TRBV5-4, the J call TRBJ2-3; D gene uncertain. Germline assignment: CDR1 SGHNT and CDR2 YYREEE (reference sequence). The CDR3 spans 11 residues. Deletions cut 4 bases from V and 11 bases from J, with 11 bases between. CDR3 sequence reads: CASSHDPGQYF. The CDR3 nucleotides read TGTGCCAGCAGCCATGACCCGGGGCAGTATTTT.

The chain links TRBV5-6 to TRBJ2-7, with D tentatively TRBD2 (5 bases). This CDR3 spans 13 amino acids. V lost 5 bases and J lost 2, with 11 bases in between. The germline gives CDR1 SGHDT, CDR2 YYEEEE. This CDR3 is CASRQDGAYEQYF. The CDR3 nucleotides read TGTGCCAGCAGGCAGGACGGGGCCTACGAGCAGTACTTC. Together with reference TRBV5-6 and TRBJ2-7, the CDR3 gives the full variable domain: DAGVTQSPTHLIKTRGQQVTLRCSPKSGHDTVSWYQQALGQGPQFIFQYYEEEERQRGNFPDRFSGHQFPNYSSELNVNALLLGDSALYLCASRQDGAYEQYFGPGTRLTVT.

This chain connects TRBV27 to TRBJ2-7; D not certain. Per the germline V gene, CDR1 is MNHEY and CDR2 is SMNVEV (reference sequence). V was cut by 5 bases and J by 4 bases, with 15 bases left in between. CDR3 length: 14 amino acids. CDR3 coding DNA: TGTGCCAGCAGTCTCCAGCAAAATGGTTACGAGCAGTACTTC. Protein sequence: CASSLQQNGYEQYF.

In DNA, the CDR3 is TGTGCCAGCAGCTTGGGCGTCAGGACTGAAGCTTTCTTT. Protein product: CASSLGVRTEAFF. The chain is built from TRBV5-4 and TRBJ1-1; D ambiguous. The CDR3 is made up of 13 amino acids. Trimming took off 0 bases at V and 5 bases at J, with 8 bases between the two ends. In germline, CDR1 is SGHNT, CDR2 YYREEE (reference sequence).

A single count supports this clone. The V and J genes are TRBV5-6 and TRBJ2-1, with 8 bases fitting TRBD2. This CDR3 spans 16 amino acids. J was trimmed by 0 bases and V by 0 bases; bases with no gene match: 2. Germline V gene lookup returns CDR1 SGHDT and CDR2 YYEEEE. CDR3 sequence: CASSLERGSSYNEQFF. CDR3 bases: TGTGCCAGCAGCTTGGAGCGGGGGAGCTCCTACAATGAGCAGTTCTTC.

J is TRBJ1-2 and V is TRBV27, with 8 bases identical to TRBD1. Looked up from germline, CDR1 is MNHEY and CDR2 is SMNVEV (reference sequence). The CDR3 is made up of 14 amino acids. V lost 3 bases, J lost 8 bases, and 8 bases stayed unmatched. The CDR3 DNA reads TGTGCCAGCAGTTTCGGCAGGGGGCGAAGGGGCTACACCTTC. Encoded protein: CASSFGRGRRGYTF.

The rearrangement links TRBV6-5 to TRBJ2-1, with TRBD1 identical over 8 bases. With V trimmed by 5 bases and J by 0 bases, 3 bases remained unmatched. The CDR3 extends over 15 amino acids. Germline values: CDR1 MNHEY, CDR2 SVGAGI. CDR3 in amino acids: CASSAGTGSYNEQFF. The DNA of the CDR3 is TGTGCCAGCAGTGCCGGGACAGGCTCCTACAATGAGCAGTTCTTC.

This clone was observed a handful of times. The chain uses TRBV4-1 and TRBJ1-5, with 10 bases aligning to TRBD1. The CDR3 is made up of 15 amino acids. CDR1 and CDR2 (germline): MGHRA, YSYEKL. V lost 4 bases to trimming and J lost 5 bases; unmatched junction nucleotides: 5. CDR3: CASSPSTGGHQPQHF. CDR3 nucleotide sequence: TGCGCCAGCAGCCCTTCGACAGGGGGCCATCAGCCCCAGCATTTT.

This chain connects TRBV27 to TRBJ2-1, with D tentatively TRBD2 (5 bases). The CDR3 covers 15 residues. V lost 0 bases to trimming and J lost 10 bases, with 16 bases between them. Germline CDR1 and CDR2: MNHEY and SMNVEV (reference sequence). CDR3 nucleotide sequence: TGTGCCAGCAGTTTATCGGGAGTTGGCCTTTGGGAGCAGTTCTTC. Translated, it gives CASSLSGVGLWEQFF.

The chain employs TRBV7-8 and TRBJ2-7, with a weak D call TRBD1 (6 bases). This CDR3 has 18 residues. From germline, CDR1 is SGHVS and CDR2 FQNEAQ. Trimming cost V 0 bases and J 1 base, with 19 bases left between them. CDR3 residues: CASSLAAGQLRSSYEQYF. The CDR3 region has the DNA TGTGCCAGCAGCTTAGCTGCCGGACAGCTTCGCTCTTCCTACGAGCAGTACTTC. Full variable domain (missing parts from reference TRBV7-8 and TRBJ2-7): GAGVSQSPRYKVAKRGQDVALRCDPISGHVSLFWYQQALGQGPEFLTYFQNEAQLDKSGLPSDRFFAERPEGSVSTLKIQRTQQEDSAVYLCASSLAAGQLRSSYEQYFGPGTRLTVT.

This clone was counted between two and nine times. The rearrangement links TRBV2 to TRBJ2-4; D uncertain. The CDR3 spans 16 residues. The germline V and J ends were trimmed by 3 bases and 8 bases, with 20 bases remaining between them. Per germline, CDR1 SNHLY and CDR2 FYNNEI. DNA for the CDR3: TGTGCCAGCAGTGATGGATTTGGCCCCCGGATGGACATTCAGTACTTC. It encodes CASSDGFGPRMDIQYF.

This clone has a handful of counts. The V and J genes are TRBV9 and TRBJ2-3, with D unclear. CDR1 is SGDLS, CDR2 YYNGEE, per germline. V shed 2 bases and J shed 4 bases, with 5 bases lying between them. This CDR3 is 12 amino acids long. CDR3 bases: TGTGCCAGCAGCGTGACGTCAGATACGCAGTATTTT. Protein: CASSVTSDTQYF.

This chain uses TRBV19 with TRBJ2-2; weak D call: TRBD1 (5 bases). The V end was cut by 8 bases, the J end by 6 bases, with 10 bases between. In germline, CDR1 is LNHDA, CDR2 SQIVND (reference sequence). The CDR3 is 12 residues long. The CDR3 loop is CASGWGPGELFF. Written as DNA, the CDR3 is TGTGCCAGTGGGTGGGGCCCCGGGGAGCTGTTTTTT.

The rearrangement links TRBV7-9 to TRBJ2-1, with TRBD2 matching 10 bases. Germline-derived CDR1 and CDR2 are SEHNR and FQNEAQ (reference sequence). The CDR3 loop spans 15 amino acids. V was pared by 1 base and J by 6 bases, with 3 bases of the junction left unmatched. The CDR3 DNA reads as TGTGCCAGCAGCTTAGAGGCTAGCGGGGGCAATGAGCAGTTCTTC. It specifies CASSLEASGGNEQFF.